This TCR beta chain appears in the sequencing data of a study of CD8+CD57+ T cells in acquired aplastic anemia. Study as a whole: Sorted CD4+ plus CD8+ cells gave DNA averaging roughly 2.9 ug. Healthy donor CD4+ samples were sequenced to a depth that averaged around 11 million reads.

Genomic DNA constituted the template upon which TCR beta VDJ and CDR3 profiling was performed. TCRdb re-derived calls from the reads in MiXCR, one entry per CDR3 protein. Counted here are under 250,000 distinct CDR3 sequences, 34% occurring once; the ten biggest clones make up more than 0.95%. Findings and limits, study-wide: Controls did not differ significantly from patients in CD8+ Simpson's diversity. Found in both controls and patients were about 30 CD8+ CDR3 sequences.

At least ten counts were recorded for this clonotype. Its antigen is currently unknown. The CDR3 loop spans 16 amino acids. The germline CDR1 and CDR2 sequences are MGHRA and YSYEKL. With V trimmed by 2 bases and J by 0 bases, 7 bases remained unmatched. This receptor was identified in a human donor in good health, serving as a control. The chain is built from TRBV4-1 and TRBJ2-7; 7 bases agree with TRBD1. The sequencing input was sorted CD4+, CD8+, or CD8+CD57+ T cells (not recorded which) from PBMCs. The CDR3: CASSQPGQPSSYEQYF. CDR3 sequence (DNA): TGCGCCAGCAGCCAACCGGGACAGCCAAGCTCCTACGAGCAGTACTTC.